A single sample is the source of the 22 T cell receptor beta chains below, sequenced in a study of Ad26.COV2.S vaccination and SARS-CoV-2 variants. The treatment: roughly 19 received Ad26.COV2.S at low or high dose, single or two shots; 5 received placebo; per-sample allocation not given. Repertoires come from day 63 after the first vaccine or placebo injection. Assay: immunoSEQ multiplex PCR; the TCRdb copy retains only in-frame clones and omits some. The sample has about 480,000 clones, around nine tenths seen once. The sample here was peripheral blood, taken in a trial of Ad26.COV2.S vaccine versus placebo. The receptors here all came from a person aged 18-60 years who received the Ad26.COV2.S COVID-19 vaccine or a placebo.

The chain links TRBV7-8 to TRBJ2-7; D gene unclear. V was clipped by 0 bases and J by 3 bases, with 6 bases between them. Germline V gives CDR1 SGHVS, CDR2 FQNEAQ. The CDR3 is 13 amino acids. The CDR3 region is CASSLAGNYEQYF. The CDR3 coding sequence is TGTGCCAGCAGCTTAGCGGGCAACTACGAGCAGTACTTC.

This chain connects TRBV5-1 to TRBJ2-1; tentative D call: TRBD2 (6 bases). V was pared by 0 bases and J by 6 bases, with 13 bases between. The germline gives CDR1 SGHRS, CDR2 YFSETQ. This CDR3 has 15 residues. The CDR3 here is CASSLARDWINEQFF. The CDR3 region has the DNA TGCGCCAGCAGCTTGGCGAGGGACTGGATCAATGAGCAGTTCTTC.

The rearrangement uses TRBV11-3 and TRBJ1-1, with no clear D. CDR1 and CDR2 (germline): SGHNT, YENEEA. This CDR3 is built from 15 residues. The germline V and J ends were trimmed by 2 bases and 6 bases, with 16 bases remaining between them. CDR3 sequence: CASSLSPASGAEAFF. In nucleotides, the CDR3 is TGTGCCAGCAGCTTATCTCCGGCATCCGGGGCTGAAGCTTTCTTT.

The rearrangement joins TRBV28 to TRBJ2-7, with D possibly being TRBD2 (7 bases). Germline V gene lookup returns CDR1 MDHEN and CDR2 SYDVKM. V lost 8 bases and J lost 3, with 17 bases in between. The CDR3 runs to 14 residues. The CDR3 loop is CASFAGGGYYEQYF. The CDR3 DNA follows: TGTGCCAGCTTCGCTGGGGGGGGCTACTACGAGCAGTACTTC.

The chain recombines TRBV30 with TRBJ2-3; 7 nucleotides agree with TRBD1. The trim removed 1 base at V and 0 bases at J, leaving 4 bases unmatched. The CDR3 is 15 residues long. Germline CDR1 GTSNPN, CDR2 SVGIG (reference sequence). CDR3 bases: TGTGCCTGGAGTGCCCTGACAGGGAGCACAGATACGCAGTATTTT. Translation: CAWSALTGSTDTQYF.

The CDR3, as DNA: TGCGCCAGCAGCCGGGAAGGGACCGGCCTCTCTGGAAACACCATATATTTT. Protein product: CASSREGTGLSGNTIYF. This rearrangement joins TRBV4-3 to TRBJ1-3, with D tentatively TRBD1 (5 bases). V lost 4 bases and J 0 bases, leaving 16 bases between the germline ends. The germline V gene has CDR1 LGHNA and CDR2 YSLEER. The CDR3 has 17 amino acids.

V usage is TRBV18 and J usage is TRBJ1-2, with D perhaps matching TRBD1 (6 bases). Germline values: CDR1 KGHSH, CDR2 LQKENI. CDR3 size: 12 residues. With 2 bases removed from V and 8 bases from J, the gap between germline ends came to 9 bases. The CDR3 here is CASSPKQGGYTF. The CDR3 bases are TGTGCCAGCTCACCAAAACAGGGAGGCTACACCTTC. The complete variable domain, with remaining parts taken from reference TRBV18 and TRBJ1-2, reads NAGVMQNPRHLVRRRGQEARLRCSPMKGHSHVYWYRQLPEEGLKFMVYLQKENIIDESGMPKERFSAEFPKEGPSILRIQQVVRGDSAAYFCASSPKQGGYTFGSGTRLTVV.

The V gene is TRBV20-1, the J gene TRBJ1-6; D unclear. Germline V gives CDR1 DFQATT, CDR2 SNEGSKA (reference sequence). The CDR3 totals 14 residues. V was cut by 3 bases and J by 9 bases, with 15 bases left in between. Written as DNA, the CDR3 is TGCAGTGCTAGTAGGAGCCTAAGGAGTTCACCCCTCCACTTT. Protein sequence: CSASRSLRSSPLHF.

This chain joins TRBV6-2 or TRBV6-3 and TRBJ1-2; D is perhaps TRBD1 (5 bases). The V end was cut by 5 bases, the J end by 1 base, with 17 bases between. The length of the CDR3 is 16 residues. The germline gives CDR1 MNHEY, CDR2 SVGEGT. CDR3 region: CASSKSMAGNNYGYTF. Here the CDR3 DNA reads TGTGCCAGCAGTAAGTCAATGGCAGGGAATAACTATGGCTACACCTTC.

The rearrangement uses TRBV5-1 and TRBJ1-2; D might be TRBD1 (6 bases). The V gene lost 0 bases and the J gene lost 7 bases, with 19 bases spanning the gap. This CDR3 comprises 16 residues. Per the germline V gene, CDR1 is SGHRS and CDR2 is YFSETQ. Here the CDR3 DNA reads TGCGCCAGCAGCTTGGATACGCGAGGGGGATCTCTTGGCTACACCTTC. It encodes CASSLDTRGGSLGYTF.

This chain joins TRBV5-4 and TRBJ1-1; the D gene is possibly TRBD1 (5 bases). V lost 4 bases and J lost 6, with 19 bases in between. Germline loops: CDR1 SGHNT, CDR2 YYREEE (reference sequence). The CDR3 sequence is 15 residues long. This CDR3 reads CASSRGDGGVAEAFF. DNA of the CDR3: TGTGCCAGCAGCCGGGGGGATGGGGGAGTGGCTGAAGCTTTCTTT.

Written as DNA, the CDR3 is TGTGCCAGCAGTTTAGGGACCCTCACAGATACGCAGTATTTT. It yields the protein CASSLGTLTDTQYF. V usage is TRBV27 and J usage is TRBJ2-3, with D perhaps being TRBD1 or TRBD2 (5 bases each). The CDR3 length is 14 residues. V was shortened by 2 bases and J by 2 bases, with 8 bases between the two germline ends. The V gene's germline CDR1 is MNHEY and CDR2 SMNVEV (reference sequence).

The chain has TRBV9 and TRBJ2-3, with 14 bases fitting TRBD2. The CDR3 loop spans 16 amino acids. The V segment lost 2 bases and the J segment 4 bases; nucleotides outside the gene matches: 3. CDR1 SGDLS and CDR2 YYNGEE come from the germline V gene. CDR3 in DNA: TGTGCCAGCAGCGTGGGGACTAGCGGGAGCGCAGATACGCAGTATTTT. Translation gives CASSVGTSGSADTQYF.

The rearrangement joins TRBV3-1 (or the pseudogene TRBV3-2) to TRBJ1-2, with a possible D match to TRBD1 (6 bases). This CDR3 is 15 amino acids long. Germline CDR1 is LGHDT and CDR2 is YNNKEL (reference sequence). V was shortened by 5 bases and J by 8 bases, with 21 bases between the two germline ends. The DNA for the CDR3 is TGTGCCAGCAGCGGCTCCGGGACACTAGTGGGCGGCTACACCTTC. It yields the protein CASSGSGTLVGGYTF.

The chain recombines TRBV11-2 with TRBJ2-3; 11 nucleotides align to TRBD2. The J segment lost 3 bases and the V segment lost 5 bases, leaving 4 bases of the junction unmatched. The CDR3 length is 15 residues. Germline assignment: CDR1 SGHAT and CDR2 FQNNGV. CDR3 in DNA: TGTGCCAGCAGCGCTAGCGGGAGGTCTACAGATACGCAGTATTTT. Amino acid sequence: CASSASGRSTDTQYF. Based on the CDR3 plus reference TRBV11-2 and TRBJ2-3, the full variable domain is EAGVAQSPRYKIIEKRQSVAFWCNPISGHATLYWYQQILGQGPKLLIQFQNNGVVDDSQLPKDRFSAERLKGVDSTLKIQPAKLEDSAVYLCASSASGRSTDTQYFGPGTRLTVL.

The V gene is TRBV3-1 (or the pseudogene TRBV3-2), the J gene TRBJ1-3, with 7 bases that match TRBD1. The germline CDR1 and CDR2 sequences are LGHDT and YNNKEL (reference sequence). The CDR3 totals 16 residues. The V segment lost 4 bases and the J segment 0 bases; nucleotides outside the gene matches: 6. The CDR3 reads CASSPTRDSSGNTIYF. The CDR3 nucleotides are TGTGCCAGCAGCCCGACCCGGGACAGCTCTGGAAACACCATATATTTT.

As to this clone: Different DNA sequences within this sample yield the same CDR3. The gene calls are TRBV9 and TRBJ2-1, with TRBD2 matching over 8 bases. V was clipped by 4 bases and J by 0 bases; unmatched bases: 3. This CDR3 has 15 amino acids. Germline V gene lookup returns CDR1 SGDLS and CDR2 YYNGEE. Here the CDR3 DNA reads TGTGCCAGCAGCCCAAGCGGGAGCTCCTACAATGAGCAGTTCTTC. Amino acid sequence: CASSPSGSSYNEQFF.

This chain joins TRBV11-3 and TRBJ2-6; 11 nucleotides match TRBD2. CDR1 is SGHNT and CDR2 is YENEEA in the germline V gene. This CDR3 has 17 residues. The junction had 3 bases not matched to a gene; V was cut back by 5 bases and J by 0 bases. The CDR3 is CASSLGTSGSGANVLTF. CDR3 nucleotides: TGTGCCAGCAGCCTCGGGACTAGCGGCTCTGGGGCCAACGTCCTGACTTTC.

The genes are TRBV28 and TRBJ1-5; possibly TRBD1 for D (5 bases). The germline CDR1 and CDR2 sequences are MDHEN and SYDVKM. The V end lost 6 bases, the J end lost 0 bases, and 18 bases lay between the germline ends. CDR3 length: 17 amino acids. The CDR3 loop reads CASSNPDTPISNQPQHF. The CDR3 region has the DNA TGTGCCAGCAGCAACCCGGACACCCCGATTAGCAATCAGCCCCAGCATTTT.

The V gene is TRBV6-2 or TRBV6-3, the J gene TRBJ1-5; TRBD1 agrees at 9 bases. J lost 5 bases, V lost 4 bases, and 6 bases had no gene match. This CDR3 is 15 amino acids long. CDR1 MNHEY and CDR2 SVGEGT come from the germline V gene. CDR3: CASSSPGQGYQPQHF. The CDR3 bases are TGTGCCAGCAGTTCACCGGGACAGGGTTATCAGCCCCAGCATTTT.

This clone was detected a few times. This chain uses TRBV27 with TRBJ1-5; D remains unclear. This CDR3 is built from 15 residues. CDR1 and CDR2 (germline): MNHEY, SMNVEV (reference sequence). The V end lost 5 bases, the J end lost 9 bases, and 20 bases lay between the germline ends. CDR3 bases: TGTGCCAGCAGTCTGACACAAGGTGCGGCAGGGCCCCAGCATTTT. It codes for CASSLTQGAAGPQHF.

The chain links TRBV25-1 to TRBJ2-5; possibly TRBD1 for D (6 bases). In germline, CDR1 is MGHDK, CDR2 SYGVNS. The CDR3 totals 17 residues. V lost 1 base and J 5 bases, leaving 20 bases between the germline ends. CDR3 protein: CASSELGSLQGQETQYF. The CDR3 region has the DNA TGTGCCAGCAGTGAATTGGGCAGTCTACAGGGCCAGGAGACCCAGTACTTC.